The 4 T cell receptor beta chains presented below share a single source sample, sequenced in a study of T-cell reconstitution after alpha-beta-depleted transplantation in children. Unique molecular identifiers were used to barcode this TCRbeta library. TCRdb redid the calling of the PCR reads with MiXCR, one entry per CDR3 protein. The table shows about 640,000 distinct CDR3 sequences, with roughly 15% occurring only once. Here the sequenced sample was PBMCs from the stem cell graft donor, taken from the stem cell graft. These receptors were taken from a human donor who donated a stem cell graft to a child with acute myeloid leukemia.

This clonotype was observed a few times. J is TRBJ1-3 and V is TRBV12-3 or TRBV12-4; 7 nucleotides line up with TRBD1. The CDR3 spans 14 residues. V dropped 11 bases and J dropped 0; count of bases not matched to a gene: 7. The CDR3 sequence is CAVSDRSSGNTIYF. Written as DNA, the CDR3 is TGTGCCGTTTCGGACAGGAGCTCTGGAAACACCATATATTTT.

CDR3 sequence reads: CASSIHRGPYEQYV. CDR3 sequence (DNA): TGTGCCAGCAGCATACACAGGGGGCCCTACGAGCAGTACGTC. The rearrangement joins TRBV5-5 to TRBJ2-7; 9 bases match TRBD1. V lost 4 bases, J lost 2 bases, and 4 bases stayed unmatched. CDR3 size: 14 residues. Per the germline V gene, CDR1 is SGHKS and CDR2 is YYEKEE (reference sequence).

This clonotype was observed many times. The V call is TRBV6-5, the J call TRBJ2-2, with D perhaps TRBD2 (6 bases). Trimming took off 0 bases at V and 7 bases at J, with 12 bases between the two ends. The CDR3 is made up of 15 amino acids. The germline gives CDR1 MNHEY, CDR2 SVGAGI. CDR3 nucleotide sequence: TGTGCCAGCAGTTACTCCCGGGGGTGGAACGGGGAGCTGTTTTTT. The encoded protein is CASSYSRGWNGELFF.

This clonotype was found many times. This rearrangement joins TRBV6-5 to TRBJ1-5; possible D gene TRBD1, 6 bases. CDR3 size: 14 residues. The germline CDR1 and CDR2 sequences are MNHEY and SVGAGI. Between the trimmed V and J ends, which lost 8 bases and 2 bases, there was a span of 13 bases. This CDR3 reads CASGRSGGNQPQHF. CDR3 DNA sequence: TGTGCCAGCGGGCGCTCAGGGGGCAATCAGCCCCAGCATTTT.